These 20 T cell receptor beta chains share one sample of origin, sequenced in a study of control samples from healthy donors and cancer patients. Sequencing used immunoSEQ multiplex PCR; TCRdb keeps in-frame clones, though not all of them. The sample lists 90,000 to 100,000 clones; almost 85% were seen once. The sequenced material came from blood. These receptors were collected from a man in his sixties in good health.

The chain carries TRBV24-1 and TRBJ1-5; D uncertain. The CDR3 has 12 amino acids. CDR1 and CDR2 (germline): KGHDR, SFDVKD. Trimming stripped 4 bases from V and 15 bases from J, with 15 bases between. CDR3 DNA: TGTGCCACCAGTGACCCCGCAAGGACCATGCATTTT. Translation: CATSDPARTMHF.

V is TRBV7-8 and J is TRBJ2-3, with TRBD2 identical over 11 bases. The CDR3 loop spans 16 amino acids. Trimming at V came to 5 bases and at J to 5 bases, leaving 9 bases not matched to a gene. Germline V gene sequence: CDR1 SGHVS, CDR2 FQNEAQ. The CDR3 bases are TGTGCCAGCAGCGGGCCGACTAGCGGGGTGAGAGATACGCAGTATTTT. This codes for CASSGPTSGVRDTQYF.

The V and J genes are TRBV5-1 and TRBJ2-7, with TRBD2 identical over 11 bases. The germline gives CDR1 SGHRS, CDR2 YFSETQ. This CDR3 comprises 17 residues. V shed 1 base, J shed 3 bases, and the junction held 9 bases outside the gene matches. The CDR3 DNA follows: TGCGCCAGCAGCTTGAGTAGGCTAGCGGGAGGCAACTACGAGCAGTACTTC. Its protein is CASSLSRLAGGNYEQYF.

The CDR3 DNA sequence: TGTGCCAGCAGTGAAAGGGTGCTTTCTGGTGGCTACACCTTC. This translates into CASSERVLSGGYTF. This chain links TRBV6-1 with TRBJ1-2; no reliable D call. Trimming stripped 2 bases from V and 7 bases from J, with 14 bases between. CDR3 size: 14 residues. CDR1 is MNHNS and CDR2 is SASEGT in the germline V gene.

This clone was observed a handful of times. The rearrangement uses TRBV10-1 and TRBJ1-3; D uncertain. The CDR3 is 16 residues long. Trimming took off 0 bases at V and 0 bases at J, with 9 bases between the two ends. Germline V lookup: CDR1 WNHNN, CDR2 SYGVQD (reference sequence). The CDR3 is CASSESDISSGNTIYF. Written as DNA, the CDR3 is TGCGCCAGCAGTGAGTCTGACATCTCCTCTGGAAACACCATATATTTT.

The CDR3 coding sequence is TGTGCCAGCCGAAGACAGGGCGGAGATACGCAGTATTTT. Translation gives CASRRQGGDTQYF. The genes are TRBV12-3 or TRBV12-4 and TRBJ2-3; TRBD1 matches 7 bases. Trimming at V came to 8 bases and at J to 5 bases, leaving 7 bases not matched to a gene. This CDR3 spans 13 amino acids.

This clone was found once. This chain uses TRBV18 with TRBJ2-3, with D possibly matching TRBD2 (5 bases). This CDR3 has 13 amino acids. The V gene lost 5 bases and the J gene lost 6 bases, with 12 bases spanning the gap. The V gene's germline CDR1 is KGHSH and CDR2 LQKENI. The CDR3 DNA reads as TGTGCCAGCTCATCCACCACGGGGGATACGCAGTATTTT. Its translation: CASSSTTGDTQYF. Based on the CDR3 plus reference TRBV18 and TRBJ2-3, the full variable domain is NAGVMQNPRHLVRRRGQEARLRCSPMKGHSHVYWYRQLPEEGLKFMVYLQKENIIDESGMPKERFSAEFPKEGPSILRIQQVVRGDSAAYFCASSSTTGDTQYFGPGTRLTVL.

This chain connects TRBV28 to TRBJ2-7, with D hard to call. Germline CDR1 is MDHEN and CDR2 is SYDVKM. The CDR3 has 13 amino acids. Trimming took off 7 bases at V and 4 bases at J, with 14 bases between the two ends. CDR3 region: CASMDQGLYEQYF. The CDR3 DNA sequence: TGTGCCAGCATGGATCAAGGCCTATACGAGCAGTACTTC.

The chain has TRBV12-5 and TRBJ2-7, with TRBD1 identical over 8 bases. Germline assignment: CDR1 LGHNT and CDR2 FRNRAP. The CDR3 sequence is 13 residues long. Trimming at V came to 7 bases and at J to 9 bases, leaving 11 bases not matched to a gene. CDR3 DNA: TGTGCTAGTGTTGGACAGGGCCCGCAAGGGCAGTACTTC. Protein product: CASVGQGPQGQYF.

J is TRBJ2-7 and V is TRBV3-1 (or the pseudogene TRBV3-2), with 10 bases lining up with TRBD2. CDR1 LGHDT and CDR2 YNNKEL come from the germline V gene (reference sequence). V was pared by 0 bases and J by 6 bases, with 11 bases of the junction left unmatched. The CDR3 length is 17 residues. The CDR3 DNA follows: TGTGCCAGCAGCCAAGAGGTGCTAGCGGGAGTATCTGCCGAGCAGTACTTC. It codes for CASSQEVLAGVSAEQYF.

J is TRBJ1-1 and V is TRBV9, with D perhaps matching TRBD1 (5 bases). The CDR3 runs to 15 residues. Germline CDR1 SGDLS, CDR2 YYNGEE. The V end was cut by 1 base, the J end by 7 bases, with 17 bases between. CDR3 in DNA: TGTGCCAGCAGCGTATCTATCCCCGGGGGTGGTGAAGCTTTCTTT. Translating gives CASSVSIPGGGEAFF.

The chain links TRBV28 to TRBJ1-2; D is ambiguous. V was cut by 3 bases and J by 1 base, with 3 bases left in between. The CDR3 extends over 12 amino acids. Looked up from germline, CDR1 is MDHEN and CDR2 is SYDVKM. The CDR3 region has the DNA TGTGCCAGCAGTTTGTTTAACTATGGCTACACCTTC. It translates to CASSLFNYGYTF.

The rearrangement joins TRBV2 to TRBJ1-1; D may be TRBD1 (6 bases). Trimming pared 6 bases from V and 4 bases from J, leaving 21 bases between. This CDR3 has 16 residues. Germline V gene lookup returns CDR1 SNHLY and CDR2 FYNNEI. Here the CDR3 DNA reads TGTGCCAGCAGACCCAGGGGAAGGGAGGTGGGCACTGAAGCTTTCTTT. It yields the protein CASRPRGREVGTEAFF.

The CDR3 loop reads CASSLRPLPGLNTEAFF. The CDR3 DNA is TGTGCCAGCAGTTTAAGACCCCTCCCGGGTCTGAACACTGAAGCTTTCTTT. The rearrangement uses TRBV27 and TRBJ1-1, with unresolved D. The germline V gene encodes CDR1 MNHEY and CDR2 SMNVEV (reference sequence). This CDR3 spans 17 amino acids. V lost 2 bases and J lost 0, with 16 bases in between.

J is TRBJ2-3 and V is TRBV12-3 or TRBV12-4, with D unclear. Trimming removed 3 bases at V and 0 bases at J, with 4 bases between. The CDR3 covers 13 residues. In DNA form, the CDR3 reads TGTGCCAGCAGTTTTCTGAGCACAGATACGCAGTATTTT. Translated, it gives CASSFLSTDTQYF.

This chain's CDR3 is CASSTEAAGAGELFF. CDR3 DNA sequence: TGTGCCAGCAGTACCGAGGCCGCCGGGGCCGGGGAGCTGTTTTTT. The chain has TRBV6-4 and TRBJ2-2, with a weak D call TRBD2 (5 bases). V was pared by 5 bases and J by 6 bases, with 16 bases between. This CDR3 has 15 residues. Germline CDR1 and CDR2: MRHNA and SNTAGT.

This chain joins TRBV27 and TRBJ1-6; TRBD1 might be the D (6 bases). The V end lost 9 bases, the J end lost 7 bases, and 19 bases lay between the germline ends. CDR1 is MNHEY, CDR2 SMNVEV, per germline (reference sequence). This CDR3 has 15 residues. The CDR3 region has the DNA TGTGCCAGTTCCGTAAGGGGGGGCTTCAATTCACCCCTCCACTTT. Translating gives CASSVRGGFNSPLHF.

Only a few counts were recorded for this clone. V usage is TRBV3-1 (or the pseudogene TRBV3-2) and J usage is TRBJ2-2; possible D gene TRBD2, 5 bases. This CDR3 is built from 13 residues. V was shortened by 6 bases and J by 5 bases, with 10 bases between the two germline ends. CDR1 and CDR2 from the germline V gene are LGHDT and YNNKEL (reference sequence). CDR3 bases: TGTGCCAGCAGACCAGCGGTGACCGGGGAGCTGTTTTTT. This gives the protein CASRPAVTGELFF.

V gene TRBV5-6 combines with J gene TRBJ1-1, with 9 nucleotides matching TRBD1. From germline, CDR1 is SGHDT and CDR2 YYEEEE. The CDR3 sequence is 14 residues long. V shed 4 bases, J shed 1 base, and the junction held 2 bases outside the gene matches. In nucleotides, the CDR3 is TGTGCCAGCAGCCGGGGACAGGGGAACACTGAAGCTTTCTTT. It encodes CASSRGQGNTEAFF.

CDR3 in DNA: TGTGCCATTGCGGGCAGGCGTAACTATGGCTACACCTTC. The encoded protein is CAIAGRRNYGYTF. The gene calls are TRBV10-3 and TRBJ1-2; D ambiguous. The germline V gene encodes CDR1 ENHRY and CDR2 SYGVKD. V dropped 9 bases and J dropped 1 base, with 12 bases sitting between them. CDR3 size: 13 residues.